This record concerns one T cell receptor beta chain sequence. The data are from a study of shared clonotypes between healthy human individuals. Sequencing was at deep level. Profiled with immunoSEQ multiplex PCR; TCRdb holds only in-frame clones, not every one. The sample includes 1.6 million or so clones, about 98.5% of them seen just once. The CDR3 has 17 residues. Germline V CDR1 and CDR2: LNHDA, SQIVND (reference sequence). Unmatched junction bases numbered 7, after V lost 5 bases and J lost 0 bases. This sequence joins TRBV19 and TRBJ1-5; 10 bases agree with TRBD1. The source is a man under 40 in good health. Sequencing was carried out using naive CD4+ T cells sorted from blood. Stated subset: CD45RA+ positively selected. The CDR3 nucleotides read TGTGCCAGTAGTCCCAGACAGGGGGCGACTAGCAATCAGCCCCAGCATTTT. Amino acids: CASSPRQGATSNQPQHF.